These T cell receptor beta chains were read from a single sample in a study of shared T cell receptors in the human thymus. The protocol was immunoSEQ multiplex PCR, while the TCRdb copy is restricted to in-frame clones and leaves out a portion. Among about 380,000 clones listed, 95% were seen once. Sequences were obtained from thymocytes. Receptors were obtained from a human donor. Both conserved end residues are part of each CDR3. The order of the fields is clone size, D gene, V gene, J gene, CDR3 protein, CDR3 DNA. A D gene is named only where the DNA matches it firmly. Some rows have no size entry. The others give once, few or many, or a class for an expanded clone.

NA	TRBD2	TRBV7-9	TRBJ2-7	CASSLVPTSSSYEQYF	TGTGCCAGCAGCTTAGTACCGACTAGCAGCTCCTACGAGCAGTACTTC
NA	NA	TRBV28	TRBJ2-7	CASSPLGGVSPYEQYF	TGTGCCAGCAGCCCCTTAGGAGGGGTTTCACCCTACGAGCAGTACTTC
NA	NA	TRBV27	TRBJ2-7	CASSPKIYSYEQYF	TGTGCCAGCAGTCCAAAGATCTACTCCTACGAGCAGTACTTC
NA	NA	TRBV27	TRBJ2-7	CASSTNPSEQYF	TGTGCCAGCAGCACAAACCCTTCCGAGCAGTACTTC
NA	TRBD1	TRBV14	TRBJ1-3	CASSHKQGARNTIYF	TGTGCCAGCAGCCACAAACAGGGGGCCCGAAACACCATATATTTT
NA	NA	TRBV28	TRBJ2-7	CASSALSAGLAYEQYF	TGTGCCAGCAGTGCCCTCTCCGCGGGACTGGCCTACGAGCAGTACTTC
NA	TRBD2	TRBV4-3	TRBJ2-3	CASSQGWELAGVKATQYF	TGCGCCAGCAGCCAAGGTTGGGAACTAGCGGGAGTTAAGGCTACGCAGTATTTT
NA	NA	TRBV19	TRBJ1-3	CASSISRQNSGNTIYF	TGTGCCAGTAGTATCTCCAGGCAAAACTCTGGAAACACCATATATTTT
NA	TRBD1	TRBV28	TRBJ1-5	CASRLQGNQPQHF	TGTGCCAGCAGGTTACAGGGGAATCAGCCCCAGCATTTT
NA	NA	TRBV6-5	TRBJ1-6	CASRKGGDSPLHF	TGTGCCAGCAGGAAAGGGGGGGATTCACCCCTCCACTTT
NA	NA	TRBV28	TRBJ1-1	CASSLRRNTEAFF	TGTGCCAGCAGTTTGAGGCGGAACACTGAAGCTTTCTTT
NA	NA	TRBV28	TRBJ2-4	CASSFSPRENIQYF	TGTGCCAGCAGTTTTTCCCCCCGGGAAAACATTCAGTACTTC
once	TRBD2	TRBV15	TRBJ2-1	CATSRGTSGRDYNEQFF	TGTGCCACCAGCCGGGGAACAAGCGGGAGGGACTACAATGAGCAGTTCTTC
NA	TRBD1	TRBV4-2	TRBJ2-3	CASSPRDRAADTQYF	TGTGCCAGCAGCCCTAGGGACAGGGCGGCAGATACGCAGTATTTT
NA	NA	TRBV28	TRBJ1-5	CASSLCVRVDAEVNQPQHF	TGTGCCAGCAGTTTATGCGTCAGGGTCGACGCGGAGGTAAATCAGCCCCAGCATTTT
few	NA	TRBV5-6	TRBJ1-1	CASSLVLAEKMNTEAFF	TGTGCCAGCAGCTTGGTATTGGCCGAAAAAATGAACACTGAAGCTTTCTTT
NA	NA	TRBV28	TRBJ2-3	CASSPGVQRILSTDTQYF	TGTGCCAGCAGTCCAGGGGTTCAGCGAATTCTCAGCACAGATACGCAGTATTTT
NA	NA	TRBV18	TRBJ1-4	CAAAGPNEKLFF	TGTGCCGCGGCGGGGCCTAATGAAAAACTGTTTTTT
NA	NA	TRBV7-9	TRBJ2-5	CASSLAKQTQYF	TGTGCCAGCAGCTTAGCGAAGCAGACCCAGTACTTC
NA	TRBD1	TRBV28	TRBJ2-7	CASSLGDRFCEQYF	TGTGCCAGCAGTTTAGGGGACAGGTTCTGCGAGCAGTACTTC
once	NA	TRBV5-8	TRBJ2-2	CASSLERPTGELFF	TGTGCCAGCAGCTTGGAGCGGCCAACCGGGGAGCTGTTTTTT
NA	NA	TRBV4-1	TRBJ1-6	CASSQDEGAIHF	TGCGCCAGCAGCCAAGATGAGGGTGCTATCCACTTT
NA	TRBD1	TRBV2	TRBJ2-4	CASRPRDSVAKNIQYF	TGTGCCAGCAGACCCCGGGACAGCGTAGCCAAAAACATTCAGTACTTC
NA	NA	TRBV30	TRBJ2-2	CAGHDSPGELFF	TGTGCCGGACACGACAGTCCCGGGGAGCTGTTTTTT
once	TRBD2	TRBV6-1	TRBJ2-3	CASSDAPGLAAGTDTQYF	TGTGCCAGCAGTGACGCCCCGGGACTAGCGGCTGGCACAGATACGCAGTATTTT
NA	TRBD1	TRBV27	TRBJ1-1	CASSSGQGSATDGSEAFF	TGTGCCAGCAGTTCGGGACAGGGGAGTGCTACGGACGGTTCTGAAGCTTTCTTT